Below, 15 T cell receptor beta chains from the same sample are listed, as sequenced in a study of siplizumab effects on memory and regulatory T cells. Data came from immunoSEQ multiplex PCR; TCRdb stores just in-frame clones and leaves some out. The table lists over 85,000 clones, roughly 92% of them singletons. The specimen was CD4+ T cells sorted from blood. The receptors were sampled from a human donor in good health.

The chain carries TRBV5-4 and TRBJ1-4; D remains ambiguous. The germline CDR1 and CDR2 sequences are SGHNT and YYREEE (reference sequence). This CDR3 spans 13 amino acids. The V gene lost 0 bases and the J gene lost 5 bases, with 5 bases spanning the gap. CDR3 sequence (DNA): TGTGCCAGCAGCTTGGAACAGAATGAAAAACTGTTTTTT. Its protein product is CASSLEQNEKLFF.

The rearrangement links TRBV6-6 to TRBJ1-2; perhaps TRBD1 as D (5 bases). CDR1 is MNHNY, CDR2 SVGAGI, per germline (reference sequence). V was trimmed by 5 bases and J by 4 bases, leaving 11 bases between them. This CDR3 has 13 amino acids. The CDR3: CASSRSGGYGYTF. The CDR3 nucleotides are TGTGCCAGCAGTAGGTCGGGGGGCTATGGCTACACCTTC.

The rearrangement uses TRBV19 and TRBJ1-5; D is uncertain. This CDR3 is 16 amino acids long. Trimming shortened V by 6 bases and J by 4 bases, and 19 bases separated the two germline ends. Germline V gives CDR1 LNHDA, CDR2 SQIVND (reference sequence). DNA for the CDR3: TGTGCCAGTAGGACCCTACCTCTCGTGGGTAATCAGCCCCAGCATTTT. Encoded protein: CASRTLPLVGNQPQHF.

The rearrangement uses TRBV5-6 and TRBJ1-2; 8 bases map to TRBD1. Per germline, CDR1 SGHDT and CDR2 YYEEEE. The length of the CDR3 is 14 residues. V shed 1 base and J 5 bases; nucleotides not matched to a gene: 4. The CDR3 coding sequence is TGTGCCAGCAGCTTGCAGGGGGCTAGGTATGGCTACACCTTC. It specifies CASSLQGARYGYTF.

The rearrangement joins TRBV11-3 to TRBJ2-2, with D unclear. Germline V lookup: CDR1 SGHNT, CDR2 YENEEA. The V gene lost 5 bases and the J gene lost 4 bases, with 11 bases spanning the gap. This CDR3 has 14 residues. The CDR3 spells CASSPTVVTGELFF. The CDR3 bases are TGTGCCAGCAGCCCGACTGTAGTCACCGGGGAGCTGTTTTTT.

V gene TRBV6-1 combines with J gene TRBJ2-5, with D tentatively TRBD1 or TRBD2 (5 bases each). Germline V gives CDR1 MNHNS, CDR2 SASEGT. There are 12 residues in the CDR3. The CDR3 nucleotides are TGTCAAGCCGGGGCACCACAAGAGACCCAGTACTTC. This encodes CQAGAPQETQYF.

V usage is TRBV15 and J usage is TRBJ1-1, with a weak D call TRBD1 (6 bases). Trimming took 5 bases from V and 4 from J, leaving 17 bases between them. The CDR3 contains 15 residues. Germline lookup yields CDR1 LNHNV and CDR2 YYDKDF (reference sequence). CDR3 residues: CATSRWSGEGTEAFF. CDR3 in DNA: TGTGCCACCAGCCGGTGGTCAGGGGAAGGCACTGAAGCTTTCTTT.

The chain carries TRBV9 and TRBJ2-2; the D gene is possibly TRBD1 (5 bases). CDR3 size: 16 residues. CDR1 SGDLS and CDR2 YYNGEE come from the germline V gene. V was cut by 1 base and J by 4 bases, with 14 bases left in between. The DNA of the CDR3 is TGTGCCAGCAGCGTACTAGGGGCGAGCCCCACCGGGGAGCTGTTTTTT. It is translated as CASSVLGASPTGELFF.

This clone was found once. The chain uses TRBV6-1 and TRBJ1-2; 7 nucleotides agree with TRBD1. Germline V gene sequence: CDR1 MNHNS, CDR2 SASEGT. The CDR3 runs to 14 residues. V lost 5 bases and J lost 4; bases outside the gene matches: 7. The CDR3 is CASSRTGIGYGYTF. The CDR3 DNA sequence: TGTGCCAGCAGTAGGACAGGTATAGGCTATGGCTACACCTTC.

The chain is built from TRBV5-6 and TRBJ2-5, with 10 bases lining up with TRBD1. CDR3 length: 14 amino acids. The trim removed 4 bases at V and 5 bases at J, leaving 5 bases unmatched. The germline V gene has CDR1 SGHDT and CDR2 YYEEEE. CDR3 in DNA: TGTGCCAGCAGCGGGGACAGGGGCGGGGAGACCCAGTACTTC. This translates into CASSGDRGGETQYF. Complete variable domain (other parts from reference TRBV5-6 and TRBJ2-5): DAGVTQSPTHLIKTRGQQVTLRCSPKSGHDTVSWYQQALGQGPQFIFQYYEEEERQRGNFPDRFSGHQFPNYSSELNVNALLLGDSALYLCASSGDRGGETQYFGPGTRLLVL.

The chain is built from TRBV5-1 and TRBJ2-6, with D tentatively TRBD2 (6 bases). Trimming stripped 4 bases from V and 0 bases from J, with 14 bases between. The CDR3 extends over 17 amino acids. Per germline, CDR1 SGHRS and CDR2 YFSETQ. The CDR3 DNA sequence: TGCGCCAGCAGCCGCGGGACGTCCTACTCTGGGGCCAACGTCCTGACTTTC. Translating it yields CASSRGTSYSGANVLTF.

This clone was detected once. The chain is built from TRBV4-1 and TRBJ2-3; the D gene is possibly TRBD1 (6 bases). The length of the CDR3 is 17 residues. With 2 bases removed from V and 5 bases from J, the gap between germline ends came to 20 bases. Germline lookup yields CDR1 MGHRA and CDR2 YSYEKL. The CDR3 reads CASSQSVRRDNRDTQYF. The CDR3 DNA reads as TGCGCCAGCAGCCAATCCGTGAGACGGGACAATCGAGATACGCAGTATTTT.

The chain employs TRBV25-1 and TRBJ2-1, with D possibly matching TRBD1 (6 bases). The V gene's germline CDR1 is MGHDK and CDR2 SYGVNS. There are 14 residues in the CDR3. Deletions cut 2 bases from V and 9 bases from J, with 14 bases between. The CDR3 region is CASSEGDRFGEQFF. The DNA for the CDR3 is TGTGCCAGCAGTGAAGGAGACAGGTTCGGTGAGCAGTTCTTC.

The chain combines TRBV6-6 with TRBJ1-5; D gene uncertain. Germline values: CDR1 MNHNY, CDR2 SVGAGI (reference sequence). Trimming cost V 6 bases and J 1 base, with 13 bases left between them. This CDR3 has 15 amino acids. This CDR3 is CASRARQVSNQPQHF. Written as DNA, the CDR3 is TGTGCCAGCAGAGCCCGGCAGGTGAGCAATCAGCCCCAGCATTTT.

This clone has just one count. The chain links TRBV30 to TRBJ2-1; 8 bases map to TRBD2. Germline V gene data show CDR1 as GTSNPN and CDR2 as SVGIG (reference sequence). The CDR3 extends over 15 amino acids. The trim removed 4 bases at V and 4 bases at J, leaving 9 bases unmatched. The CDR3 spells CAWILSGRNYNEQFF. The CDR3 nucleotides read TGTGCCTGGATACTGAGCGGGAGAAATTACAATGAGCAGTTCTTC. The whole variable domain, filled in from reference TRBV30 and TRBJ2-1, reads SQTIHQWPATLVQPVGSPLSLECTVEGTSNPNLYWYRQAAGRGLQLLFYSVGIGQISSEVPQNLSASRPQDRQFILSSKKLLLSDSGFYLCAWILSGRNYNEQFFGPGTRLTVL.